Described below is a single T cell receptor beta chain sequence and its context. What it recognizes is unknown. Libraries were prepared by immunoSEQ multiplex PCR; TCRdb keeps only in-frame clonotypes and omits some of them. The table shows almost 55,000 clones, with roughly 80% occurring only once. The data are from a study of T cell responses to AZD1222 COVID-19 vaccine. Study as a whole: Researchers grouped second doses given at about 4 or about 12 weeks into one pool.

This CDR3 is built from 12 residues. The germline gives CDR1 SQVTM, CDR2 ANQGSEA. V was trimmed by 7 bases and J by 7 bases, leaving 16 bases between them. Overall study results and limits: Baseline seropositivity characterized only a handful of AZD1222 recipients. Spike-specific TCRs gained breadth and depth after people received two AZD1222 doses.

The sample here was peripheral blood, taken on day 0 of AZD1222 vaccination. This clonotype originated in an adult in good health. The chain is built from TRBV29-1 and TRBJ1-1, with D hard to call. The CDR3 protein is CSGCPIFGEAFF. The DNA of the CDR3 is TGCAGCGGGTGCCCAATATTCGGTGAAGCTTTCTTT.